A selection of T cell receptor beta chains follows, all from one sample in a study of blood T cell repertoires in COVID-19. Measured with immunoSEQ multiplex PCR; TCRdb has only the in-frame clones, and not every one. The sample holds some 170,000 clones, around 80% seen once. The sequencing sample was made of peripheral blood. The receptors were gathered from a woman aged 80 or over with active or convalescent COVID-19. The CDR3 runs from the conserved cysteine through the conserved F or W. The D gene is left open where the match is weak. Size is stated for part of the rows, as once, few or many counts, or as a class when the clone is expanded.

clone size	D gene	V gene	J gene	CDR3 protein	CDR3 DNA
NA	TRBD1	TRBV5-1	TRBJ1-6	CASSIGQGGGSPLHF	TGCGCCAGCAGCATAGGACAGGGGGGTGGCTCACCCCTCCACTTT
NA	NA	TRBV7-9	TRBJ2-6	CASSFIGPGFSGANVLTF	TGTGCCAGCAGCTTTATCGGGCCGGGGTTCTCTGGGGCCAACGTCCTGACTTTC
NA	NA	TRBV13	TRBJ1-4	CASSLRGFNEKLFF	TGTGCCAGCAGCCTGCGGGGGTTCAATGAAAAACTGTTTTTT
NA	TRBD2	TRBV19	TRBJ2-3	CASSMASGGPTDTQYF	TGTGCCAGTAGTATGGCTAGCGGGGGGCCGACAGATACGCAGTATTTT
NA	TRBD1	TRBV15	TRBJ1-2	CATAAGGGNLYGYTF	TGTGCCACCGCCGCAGGGGGCGGCAATCTCTATGGCTACACCTTC
NA	NA	TRBV20-1	TRBJ1-2	CSASGDKDHYGYTF	TGCAGTGCTAGTGGGGACAAGGACCACTATGGCTACACCTTC
NA	NA	TRBV3-1/TRBV3-2	TRBJ2-1	CASSQDLWSDEQFF	TGTGCCAGCAGCCAAGATCTCTGGAGCGATGAGCAGTTCTTC
NA	NA	TRBV10-3	TRBJ1-6	CAIGTDYNSPLHF	TGTGCCATCGGAACAGACTATAATTCACCCCTCCACTTT
once	NA	TRBV3-1/TRBV3-2	TRBJ1-6	CASSQDLRSPLHF	TGTGCCAGCAGCCAAGATCTGAGGTCACCCCTCCACTTT
NA	NA	TRBV5-4	TRBJ1-2	CASSFQGTNYGYTF	TGTGCCAGCAGCTTCCAGGGGACTAACTATGGCTACACCTTC
NA	TRBD1	TRBV30	TRBJ1-1	CAWIRDRLNTEAFF	TGTGCCTGGATTAGGGACAGATTGAACACTGAAGCTTTCTTT
NA	NA	TRBV7-6	TRBJ1-1	CASSLGGGMNTEAFF	TGTGCCAGCAGTTTGGGAGGCGGGATGAACACTGAAGCTTTCTTT
NA	NA	TRBV7-7	TRBJ2-1	CASSPTGLSSYNEQFF	TGTGCTAGCAGCCCAACAGGGCTGAGCTCCTACAATGAGCAGTTCTTC
NA	TRBD2	TRBV2	TRBJ2-7	CASSEAASGGPQYF	TGTGCCAGCAGTGAAGCGGCTAGCGGGGGCCCTCAGTACTTC
NA	TRBD2	TRBV27	TRBJ2-3	CASSFTSGGAGDTQYF	TGTGCCAGCAGTTTCACTAGCGGGGGGGCTGGAGATACGCAGTATTTT
NA	NA	TRBV7-2	TRBJ1-5	CASSPQGTGRGNQPQHF	TGTGCCAGCAGTCCTCAGGGGACGGGTCGGGGCAATCAGCCCCAGCATTTT
NA	NA	TRBV6-5	TRBJ2-3	CASSHRSVKDTQYF	TGTGCCAGCAGTCACAGGTCCGTGAAAGATACGCAGTATTTT
once	NA	TRBV6-5	TRBJ2-7	CAGSYSQNSYEQYF	TGTGCCGGCAGTTACTCTCAAAACTCCTACGAGCAGTACTTC
NA	TRBD2	TRBV20-1	TRBJ2-1	CSASGLANFYNEQFF	TGCAGTGCTAGTGGACTAGCGAACTTCTACAATGAGCAGTTCTTC
few	NA	TRBV6-5	TRBJ1-1	CASSSINTEAFF	TGTGCCAGCAGTTCCATTAACACTGAAGCTTTCTTT
NA	NA	TRBV4-1	TRBJ1-4	CASSQGGYNEKLFF	TGCGCCAGCAGCCAAGGAGGATATAATGAAAAACTGTTTTTT
NA	NA	TRBV5-6	TRBJ1-2	CASRAITAYGYTF	TGTGCCAGCAGGGCTATCACAGCCTATGGCTACACCTTC
NA	NA	TRBV5-4	TRBJ2-5	CASSAAGLSAGETQYF	TGTGCCAGCAGCGCCGCGGGACTCTCTGCGGGAGAGACCCAGTACTTC
once	NA	TRBV19	TRBJ2-5	CASSIEGGQWETQYF	TGTGCCAGTAGTATAGAGGGCGGACAATGGGAGACCCAGTACTTC
NA	NA	TRBV2	TRBJ1-1	CASSVESGGTEAFF	TGTGCCAGCAGTGTTGAGTCGGGGGGCACTGAAGCTTTCTTT
NA	TRBD1	TRBV27	TRBJ1-2	CASSSGTGHYGYTF	TGTGCCAGCAGTTCCGGGACAGGGCACTATGGCTACACCTTC
few	NA	TRBV7-2	TRBJ1-4	CASSLGGSGSEKLFF	TGTGCCAGCAGCTTAGGCGGCAGTGGTAGTGAAAAACTGTTTTTT
NA	TRBD1	TRBV19	TRBJ1-2	CASSMDPGTGDRYTF	TGTGCCAGTAGTATGGACCCCGGGACAGGGGACCGCTACACCTTC
NA	NA	TRBV3-1/TRBV3-2	TRBJ1-5	CASSSGGNQPQHF	TGTGCCAGCAGCTCCGGGGGGAACCAGCCCCAGCATTTT
NA	TRBD2	TRBV2	TRBJ2-2	CASTAGATGELFF	TGTGCCAGCACAGCGGGGGCTACCGGGGAGCTGTTTTTT
NA	TRBD1	TRBV19	TRBJ1-5	CASSIPLSGQGTHQPQHF	TGTGCCAGTAGTATCCCTCTTTCTGGACAGGGGACTCATCAGCCCCAGCATTTT
NA	NA	TRBV27	TRBJ1-2	CASSSTRSYGYTF	TGTGCCAGCAGTTCAACCAGGTCCTATGGCTACACCTTC
NA	NA	TRBV12-3/TRBV12-4	TRBJ1-3	CATSNSGNTIYF	TGTGCCACCTCTAACTCTGGAAACACCATATATTTT